Listed here are 30 T cell receptor beta chains from one sample, sequenced in a study of cytomegalovirus exposure and HLA in healthy donors. 60 Vbeta and 13 Jbeta primers were used in PCR. Data came from immunoSEQ multiplex PCR; TCRdb stores just in-frame clones and leaves some out. Of some 98,000 clones listed, 9.4% were seen once; the top ten hold around 4.9%. The sample consisted of PBMCs. The receptors shown here come from a man aged 45-65 years in good health and CMV-seropositive.

Only a few counts were recorded for this clone. J is TRBJ2-1 and V is TRBV7-9; tentatively, D is TRBD2 (5 bases). CDR1 is SEHNR, CDR2 FQNEAQ, per germline (reference sequence). V was trimmed by 5 bases and J by 0 bases, leaving 14 bases between them. The CDR3 is 16 residues long. As DNA, the CDR3 is TGTGCCAGCAGCGGTGAGGGCACGCGCTCCTACAATGAGCAGTTCTTC. Amino acid sequence: CASSGEGTRSYNEQFF.

The chain joins TRBV7-2 to TRBJ2-7; the D gene is possibly TRBD1 (6 bases). Trimming stripped 5 bases from V and 3 bases from J, with 17 bases between. The CDR3 extends over 15 amino acids. Germline lookup yields CDR1 SGHTA and CDR2 FQGNSA. This chain's CDR3 is CASSATTGLVYEQYF. The CDR3 region has the DNA TGTGCCAGCAGCGCAACCACAGGGTTGGTCTACGAGCAGTACTTC. Full variable domain (rest looked up from reference TRBV7-2 and TRBJ2-7): GAGVSQSPSNKVTEKGKDVELRCDPISGHTALYWYRQSLGQGLEFLIYFQGNSAPDKSGLPSDRFSAERTGGSVSTLTIQRTQQEDSAVYLCASSATTGLVYEQYFGPGTRLTVT.

This clone was seen a handful of times. The chain couples TRBV11-3 to TRBJ2-5, with D possibly matching TRBD1 (5 bases). The CDR3 runs to 16 residues. Germline V gene data show CDR1 as SGHNT and CDR2 as YENEEA. With 4 bases removed from V and 4 bases from J, the gap between germline ends came to 19 bases. The DNA for the CDR3 is TGTGCCAGCAGCTCAGTCGGGTATGACAGATCAGAGACCCAGTACTTC. Protein: CASSSVGYDRSETQYF. Full variable domain (remainder filled in from reference TRBV11-3 and TRBJ2-5): EAGVVQSPRYKIIEKKQPVAFWCNPISGHNTLYWYLQNLGQGPELLIRYENEEAVDDSQLPKDRFSAERLKGVDSTLKIQPAELGDSAVYLCASSSVGYDRSETQYFGPGTRLLVL.

The V and J genes are TRBV4-3 and TRBJ2-1; 9 nucleotides match TRBD2. V lost 4 bases, J lost 0 bases, and 7 bases stayed unmatched. Germline loops: CDR1 LGHNA, CDR2 YSLEER. The CDR3 is made up of 17 amino acids. DNA for the CDR3: TGCGCCAGCAGCCCTTCATTTAGCGGGAGCTCCTACAATGAGCAGTTCTTC. This encodes CASSPSFSGSSYNEQFF.

The chain recombines TRBV14 with TRBJ1-2, with TRBD1 matching 8 bases. Germline CDR1 is SGHDN and CDR2 is FVKESK. Trimming removed 6 bases from V and 3 bases from J; junction bases left unmatched: 12. CDR3 size: 16 residues. This CDR3 reads CASSPRRTGIDYGYTF. The CDR3 coding sequence is TGTGCCAGCAGTCCCAGACGGACAGGGATAGACTATGGCTACACCTTC.

The rearrangement links TRBV6-5 to TRBJ1-2; 8 bases line up with TRBD1. Germline CDR1 and CDR2: MNHEY and SVGAGI. This CDR3 has 14 amino acids. Trimming removed 6 bases from V and 5 bases from J; junction bases left unmatched: 8. Here the CDR3 reads CASRAGTGLYGYTF. CDR3 nucleotide sequence: TGTGCCAGCAGAGCCGGGACAGGTCTATATGGCTACACCTTC.

This clone was seen only a few times. This chain connects TRBV18 to TRBJ2-1; a weak D match, TRBD2 (6 bases). Germline assignment: CDR1 KGHSH and CDR2 LQKENI. V lost 4 bases, J lost 9 bases, and 13 bases lay in between. CDR3 length: 13 residues. DNA for the CDR3: TGTGCCAGCTCACGGGGGGACCAACGTGAGCAGTTCTTC. This gives the protein CASSRGDQREQFF.

This chain links TRBV27 with TRBJ2-1; tentatively, D is TRBD2 (6 bases). This CDR3 has 14 residues. CDR1 is MNHEY and CDR2 is SMNVEV in the germline V gene (reference sequence). V lost 3 bases to trimming and J lost 5 bases, with 11 bases between them. Written as DNA, the CDR3 is TGTGCCAGCAGTTTCGGGAGTCGGAACAATGAGCAGTTCTTC. It encodes CASSFGSRNNEQFF.

The V and J genes are TRBV5-1 and TRBJ1-3; D not resolved. Germline V gives CDR1 SGHRS, CDR2 YFSETQ. CDR3 length equals 14 residues. V lost 1 base to trimming and J lost 0 bases, with 5 bases between them. CDR3 in amino acids: CASSLTNSGNTIYF. DNA of the CDR3: TGCGCCAGCAGCTTGACAAACTCTGGAAACACCATATATTTT.

This clone occurred a few times. This chain connects TRBV4-2 to TRBJ1-2; maybe TRBD1 (6 bases). The CDR3 covers 17 residues. In germline, CDR1 is LGHNA, CDR2 YNFKEQ. V was shortened by 2 bases and J by 5 bases, with 21 bases between the two germline ends. The CDR3 sequence: CASSQRSGDEGRYGYTF. The CDR3 DNA is TGTGCCAGCAGCCAAAGATCAGGGGACGAGGGTAGATATGGCTACACCTTC.

V is TRBV9 and J is TRBJ2-3; D perhaps matches TRBD2 (5 bases). The V gene's germline CDR1 is SGDLS and CDR2 YYNGEE. V shed 0 bases and J shed 2 bases, with 10 bases lying between them. This CDR3 comprises 15 residues. In DNA, the CDR3 is TGTGCCAGCAGCGTAGACCAGCGGTTCACAGATACGCAGTATTTT. It translates to CASSVDQRFTDTQYF.

This clone was detected only a few times. The genes are TRBV4-2 and TRBJ2-3; TRBD2 aligns across 13 bases. V shed 0 bases, J shed 2 bases, and the junction held 20 bases outside the gene matches. CDR1 and CDR2 from the germline V gene are LGHNA and YNFKEQ. The CDR3 has 23 amino acids. The CDR3, as DNA: TGTGCCAGCAGCCAAGATTCGAGGCGACTAGCGGGAGGTCCCACGTTACCCACAGATACGCAGTATTTT. Amino acids: CASSQDSRRLAGGPTLPTDTQYF.

A few counts support this clone. This sequence joins TRBV28 and TRBJ2-5; 14 positions agree with TRBD2. V gave up 4 bases and J gave up 2 bases; unmatched junction bases: 3. The CDR3 runs to 16 residues. Germline V gene sequence: CDR1 MDHEN, CDR2 SYDVKM. CDR3 loop: CASSSRLAGGQETQYF. CDR3 bases: TGTGCCAGCAGTTCCCGACTAGCGGGAGGGCAAGAGACCCAGTACTTC.

This clone was seen more than once but under ten times. The chain carries TRBV5-1 and TRBJ2-1; 12 nucleotides line up with TRBD2. V shed 4 bases and J 8 bases; nucleotides not matched to a gene: 7. The CDR3 spans 15 residues. Per germline, CDR1 SGHRS and CDR2 YFSETQ. CDR3 amino acids: CASSDRTSGVYEQFF. CDR3 in DNA: TGCGCCAGCAGCGACCGGACTAGCGGGGTCTATGAGCAGTTCTTC. Complete variable domain (other parts from reference TRBV5-1 and TRBJ2-1): KAGVTQTPRYLIKTRGQQVTLSCSPISGHRSVSWYQQTPGQGLQFLFEYFSETQRNKGNFPGRFSGRQFSNSRSEMNVSTLELGDSALYLCASSDRTSGVYEQFFGPGTRLTVL.

The chain carries TRBV6-1 and TRBJ2-3; 10 nucleotides match TRBD2. The CDR3 contains 14 residues. The junction had 3 bases not matched to a gene; V was cut back by 8 bases and J by 1 base. CDR1 and CDR2 from the germline V gene are MNHNS and SASEGT. In nucleotides, the CDR3 is TGTGCCAGCCGAGCGGGAGGGGGCACAGATACGCAGTATTTT. Translating gives CASRAGGGTDTQYF.

The V gene is TRBV28, the J gene TRBJ1-1; weak D call: TRBD1 (6 bases). In germline, CDR1 is MDHEN, CDR2 SYDVKM. The CDR3 has 14 amino acids. Trimming took 2 bases from V and 4 from J, leaving 11 bases between them. The CDR3 reads CASSLNTGSTEAFF. In DNA form, the CDR3 reads TGTGCCAGCAGTTTAAACACAGGGAGCACTGAAGCTTTCTTT. The complete variable domain, with remaining parts taken from reference TRBV28 and TRBJ1-1, reads DVKVTQSSRYLVKRTGEKVFLECVQDMDHENMFWYRQDPGLGLRLIYFSYDVKMKEKGDIPEGYSVSREKKERFSLILESASTNQTSMYLCASSLNTGSTEAFFGQGTRLTVV.

This clone turned up a few times. This CDR3 reads CAWNGAGAPNQPQHF. The CDR3 coding sequence is TGTGCCTGGAACGGTGCGGGTGCCCCAAATCAGCCCCAGCATTTT. The rearrangement uses TRBV30 and TRBJ1-5; no reliable D call. The CDR3 extends over 15 amino acids. Germline V gene lookup returns CDR1 GTSNPN and CDR2 SVGIG (reference sequence). V was cut by 4 bases and J by 4 bases, with 17 bases left in between.

The chain has TRBV7-3 and TRBJ2-7; 8 bases are shared with TRBD2. The length of the CDR3 is 13 residues. The V gene's germline CDR1 is SGHTA and CDR2 FQGTGA. J lost 5 bases, V lost 2 bases, and 2 bases had no gene match. As DNA, the CDR3 is TGTGCCAGCAGCTTAGCGGGAGGAAACGAGCAGTACTTC. It yields the protein CASSLAGGNEQYF.

This clone has just a few counts. The V and J genes are TRBV6-6 and TRBJ1-5; TRBD1 aligns across 8 bases. The V and J ends lost 4 bases and 2 bases, in that order; junction bases with no gene match: 4. Germline CDR1 reads MNHNY; CDR2 reads SVGAGI (reference sequence). The CDR3 has 15 amino acids. Here the CDR3 DNA reads TGTGCCAGCAGTTCGGACAGGGTGGGCAATCAGCCCCAGCATTTT. Translating gives CASSSDRVGNQPQHF.

The V call is TRBV11-2, the J call TRBJ1-1; D is ambiguous. The V end was cut by 2 bases, the J end by 0 bases, with 10 bases between. This CDR3 is built from 15 residues. CDR1 and CDR2 (germline): SGHAT, FQNNGV. The CDR3 DNA sequence: TGTGCCAGCAGCTTAAGTATCGGAGTGAACACTGAAGCTTTCTTT. Amino acid sequence: CASSLSIGVNTEAFF. Full variable domain (missing parts from reference TRBV11-2 and TRBJ1-1): EAGVAQSPRYKIIEKRQSVAFWCNPISGHATLYWYQQILGQGPKLLIQFQNNGVVDDSQLPKDRFSAERLKGVDSTLKIQPAKLEDSAVYLCASSLSIGVNTEAFFGQGTRLTVV.

This clone was detected only a few times. Here the CDR3 reads CASGEELSYEQYF. As DNA, the CDR3 is TGTGCCAGCGGGGAGGAGCTCTCCTACGAGCAGTACTTC. The rearrangement uses TRBV27 and TRBJ2-7, with a tentative D call TRBD2 (6 bases). This CDR3 is built from 13 residues. CDR1 and CDR2 (germline): MNHEY, SMNVEV (reference sequence). Deletions cut 8 bases from V and 0 bases from J, with 11 bases between.

The V call is TRBV19, the J call TRBJ2-7, with D perhaps matching TRBD2 (5 bases). Trimming shortened V by 7 bases and J by 0 bases, and 13 bases separated the two germline ends. The germline gives CDR1 LNHDA, CDR2 SQIVND (reference sequence). This CDR3 contains 14 residues. The CDR3 DNA is TGTGCCAGTACCAGCGGAGCTCCCTCCTACGAGCAGTACTTC. This encodes CASTSGAPSYEQYF.

This clone was seen only a few times. V gene TRBV6-6 combines with J gene TRBJ1-3, with a weak D call TRBD1 (6 bases). The V and J ends lost 4 bases and 0 bases respectively, with 7 bases between them. The CDR3 is 14 residues long. Germline loops: CDR1 MNHNY, CDR2 SVGAGI (reference sequence). CDR3 region: CASSSGASGNTIYF. The CDR3 DNA is TGTGCCAGCAGTTCAGGGGCCTCTGGAAACACCATATATTTT.

This clone was recorded a few times. The CDR3 is CAPLAGNYGYTF. The CDR3 DNA sequence: TGTGCCCCCCTAGCGGGGAACTATGGCTACACCTTC. The chain couples TRBV19 to TRBJ1-2, with D hard to call. The CDR3 contains 12 residues. Trimming removed 11 bases from V and 2 bases from J, with 12 bases in between. Germline V lookup: CDR1 LNHDA, CDR2 SQIVND (reference sequence).

This rearrangement joins TRBV5-6 to TRBJ2-7; 7 bases match TRBD1. The junction had 3 bases not matched to a gene; V was cut back by 3 bases and J by 0 bases. This CDR3 is built from 14 residues. Germline CDR1 SGHDT, CDR2 YYEEEE. The CDR3 is CASSWDSNSYEQYF. Written as DNA, the CDR3 is TGTGCCAGCAGCTGGGACAGTAACTCCTACGAGCAGTACTTC.

For this clone: A junction boundary mismatches the germline segment, possibly from a read error. The rearrangement uses TRBV18 and TRBJ2-1, with 14 bases that match TRBD2. Germline-derived CDR1 and CDR2 are KGHSH and LQKENI. CDR3 length: 18 amino acids. CDR3 in amino acids: CASSPPGLAGAYRREQFF. The CDR3 DNA sequence: TGTGCCAGCTCTCCACCGGGACTAGCGGGAGCGTATCGTCGCGAGCAGTTCTTC.

This clone was found a few times. At one boundary the junction diverges from the germline segment, which might be a read error. CDR3 sequence: CASSPTWGHNQEAQYF. The CDR3, as DNA: TGTGCCAGCAGCCCTACCTGGGGACATAACCAAGAGGCCCAGTACTTC. The chain recombines TRBV28 with TRBJ2-5; TRBD1 might be the D (6 bases). The CDR3 is made up of 16 amino acids. Germline V gene data show CDR1 as MDHEN and CDR2 as SYDVKM.

This clone was detected many times. In DNA, the CDR3 is TGTGCCAGCAGTTACAATCAGGGGCCTAACTACGAGCAGTACTTC. It specifies CASSYNQGPNYEQYF. The V gene is TRBV6-5, the J gene TRBJ2-7, with D possibly TRBD1 on 6 matching bases. Per germline, CDR1 MNHEY and CDR2 SVGAGI. This CDR3 spans 15 amino acids. Trimming left V 2 bases short and J 3 bases short, with 14 bases between.

This clone was picked up a small number of times. The V and J genes are TRBV19 and TRBJ2-2, with 7 positions matching TRBD2. V was pared by 5 bases and J by 4 bases, with 4 bases of the junction left unmatched. The CDR3 has 14 residues. Germline loops: CDR1 LNHDA, CDR2 SQIVND (reference sequence). In DNA, the CDR3 is TGTGCCAGTAGTGGTGGGACTACCACCGGGGAGCTGTTTTTT. Encoded protein: CASSGGTTTGELFF.

V is TRBV7-3 and J is TRBJ2-7, with a tentative D call TRBD2 (6 bases). Trimming removed 5 bases from V and 3 bases from J, with 14 bases in between. There are 14 residues in the CDR3. Germline V gene lookup returns CDR1 SGHTA and CDR2 FQGTGA. For the CDR3, the DNA is TGTGCCAGCAGCCCCATGGCCGGGAGCTACGAGCAGTACTTC. Its protein product is CASSPMAGSYEQYF.